This passage covers 31 T cell receptor beta chains from one sample sequenced in a study of PD-1 blockade in classical Hodgkin lymphoma. Every patient had relapsed following autologous stem cell transplantation, and cohorts differed in brentuximab vedotin exposure. Here immunoSEQ multiplex PCR was the method, and the copy in TCRdb shows in-frame clones only, minus some. Of about 100,000 clones in the sample, approximately 90% were seen once. Sequencing used peripheral blood mononuclear cells (PBMCs), obtained before the second cycle of nivolumab. The origin of the receptors is a human donor with classical Hodgkin lymphoma.

The V and J genes are TRBV9 and TRBJ1-2; D not resolved. V lost 0 bases to trimming and J lost 2 bases, with 8 bases between them. Germline V CDR1 and CDR2: SGDLS, YYNGEE. The CDR3 is 14 amino acids. In DNA form, the CDR3 reads TGTGCCAGCAGCGTAGGAAGTGAAAACTATGGCTACACCTTC. Protein: CASSVGSENYGYTF.

The V call is TRBV19, the J call TRBJ1-2; possibly TRBD1 for D (5 bases). Germline-derived CDR1 and CDR2 are LNHDA and SQIVND (reference sequence). The CDR3 sequence is 15 residues long. The germline V and J ends were trimmed by 5 bases and 1 base, with 14 bases remaining between them. The CDR3 is CASSHRQQNNYGYTF. The CDR3 nucleotides read TGTGCCAGTAGTCATAGACAGCAGAATAACTATGGCTACACCTTC.

The chain has TRBV18 and TRBJ1-1; D is unresolved. Looked up from germline, CDR1 is KGHSH and CDR2 is LQKENI. This CDR3 is built from 12 residues. V dropped 5 bases and J dropped 8 bases, with 12 bases sitting between them. The CDR3 DNA follows: TGTGCCAGCTCATGGGAGAACCTAGAAGCTTTCTTT. This translates into CASSWENLEAFF.

This chain connects TRBV5-4 to TRBJ1-1; D is possibly TRBD1 (5 bases). Trimming removed 0 bases from V and 1 base from J, with 13 bases in between. This CDR3 has 16 residues. From germline, CDR1 is SGHNT and CDR2 YYREEE (reference sequence). The CDR3 coding sequence is TGTGCCAGCAGCTTGGTGGGTAAAGGGGAGAACACTGAAGCTTTCTTT. Translated, it gives CASSLVGKGENTEAFF.

The V gene is TRBV28, the J gene TRBJ1-4; TRBD1 matches 9 bases. Germline V lookup: CDR1 MDHEN, CDR2 SYDVKM. J gave up 8 bases and V 3 bases, and 4 bases lay outside the gene matches. There are 14 residues in the CDR3. The CDR3 loop is CASSFGQGLEKLFF. CDR3 in DNA: TGTGCCAGCAGTTTTGGACAGGGGTTGGAAAAACTGTTTTTT.

The chain links TRBV14 to TRBJ1-3; D is possibly TRBD1 (6 bases). CDR1 is SGHDN and CDR2 is FVKESK in the germline V gene. This CDR3 comprises 15 residues. The V end lost 8 bases, the J end lost 0 bases, and 14 bases lay between the germline ends. This chain's CDR3 is CASLSDRLSGNTIYF. As DNA, the CDR3 is TGTGCCAGCCTTAGCGACAGGCTCTCTGGAAACACCATATATTTT.

CDR3 residues: CASSWTAGGPETQYF. The CDR3, as DNA: TGTGCCAGCAGTTGGACAGCGGGGGGGCCAGAGACCCAGTACTTC. The gene calls are TRBV27 and TRBJ2-5, with 10 positions matching TRBD2. Germline V gene sequence: CDR1 MNHEY, CDR2 SMNVEV (reference sequence). There are 15 residues in the CDR3. V dropped 4 bases and J dropped 4; count of bases not matched to a gene: 6.

The chain links TRBV7-9 to TRBJ2-5; D may be TRBD1 (5 bases). The J call may be mistaken, given a closer DNA end match to TRBJ2-7. The germline V gene encodes CDR1 SEHNR and CDR2 FQNEAQ (reference sequence). The CDR3 totals 13 residues. The CDR3 here is CASARAWPYEQYF. CDR3 in DNA: TGTGCCAGCGCCAGGGCTTGGCCCTACGAGCAGTACTTC.

This clone is judged medium-sized. The chain is built from TRBV7-3 and TRBJ2-5; perhaps TRBD1 as D (6 bases). This CDR3 comprises 14 residues. Trimming removed 6 bases from V and 4 bases from J, with 15 bases in between. CDR1 is SGHTA and CDR2 is FQGTGA in the germline V gene. The CDR3 loop is CASRKQGERETQYF. The CDR3, as DNA: TGTGCCAGCAGGAAACAGGGTGAGCGAGAGACCCAGTACTTC.

With respect to this clone: Other DNA sequences in this specimen translate into the identical CDR3. This chain connects TRBV5-6 to TRBJ1-4; D remains ambiguous. Germline values: CDR1 SGHDT, CDR2 YYEEEE. Trimming left V 0 bases short and J 4 bases short, with 4 bases between. The CDR3 is 13 residues long. The CDR3 loop reads CASSLAGNEKLFF. Here the CDR3 DNA reads TGTGCCAGCAGCTTGGCCGGTAATGAAAAACTGTTTTTT. Full variable domain (remainder filled in from reference TRBV5-6 and TRBJ1-4): DAGVTQSPTHLIKTRGQQVTLRCSPKSGHDTVSWYQQALGQGPQFIFQYYEEEERQRGNFPDRFSGHQFPNYSSELNVNALLLGDSALYLCASSLAGNEKLFFGSGTQLSVL.

J is TRBJ2-3 and V is TRBV7-3; 8 bases fit TRBD1. The J segment lost 3 bases and the V segment lost 5 bases, leaving 13 bases of the junction unmatched. Per the germline V gene, CDR1 is SGHTA and CDR2 is FQGTGA. The CDR3 length is 17 residues. The CDR3 sequence: CASSRTGFGLVTDTQYF. The DNA of the CDR3 is TGTGCCAGCAGCCGGACAGGGTTTGGCTTAGTTACAGATACGCAGTATTTT.

The chain recombines TRBV19 with TRBJ2-5; D remains ambiguous. CDR3 length: 11 amino acids. The germline CDR1 and CDR2 sequences are LNHDA and SQIVND (reference sequence). V gave up 7 bases and J gave up 4 bases, with 7 bases separating them. The CDR3 here is CASTDRETQYF. Written as DNA, the CDR3 is TGTGCCAGTACGGACCGAGAGACCCAGTACTTC.

The chain employs TRBV5-1 and TRBJ1-3, with a weak D call TRBD1 (6 bases). V dropped 2 bases and J dropped 4 bases, with 13 bases sitting between them. There are 15 residues in the CDR3. The germline V gene encodes CDR1 SGHRS and CDR2 YFSETQ. The CDR3 region is CASSLSGGAGNTIYF. As DNA, the CDR3 is TGCGCCAGCAGCTTATCTGGGGGCGCCGGAAACACCATATATTTT.

This chain uses TRBV18 with TRBJ1-2; D not resolved. Trimming stripped 3 bases from V and 1 base from J, with 9 bases between. CDR3 length: 14 residues. CDR1 is KGHSH, CDR2 LQKENI, per germline. The CDR3 loop is CASSPPWVNYGYTF. As DNA, the CDR3 is TGTGCCAGCTCACCCCCGTGGGTTAACTATGGCTACACCTTC.

The chain uses TRBV9 and TRBJ1-1; TRBD1 is a possible D gene (5 bases). Germline lookup yields CDR1 SGDLS and CDR2 YYNGEE. This CDR3 has 15 residues. V lost 2 bases and J lost 5, with 16 bases in between. This CDR3 reads CASSVSSGTRTEAFF. DNA of the CDR3: TGTGCCAGCAGCGTTTCGTCCGGGACGAGAACTGAAGCTTTCTTT.

V usage is TRBV7-9 and J usage is TRBJ2-5; 10 bases are shared with TRBD2. The CDR3 consists of 15 residues. J lost 3 bases, V lost 5 bases, and 6 bases had no gene match. Germline CDR1 is SEHNR and CDR2 is FQNEAQ (reference sequence). Written as DNA, the CDR3 is TGTGCCAGCAGCCCAGGGACTAGCGCAAAAGAGACCCAGTACTTC. It translates to CASSPGTSAKETQYF.

This chain joins TRBV2 and TRBJ2-4; 8 nucleotides align to TRBD1. This CDR3 has 13 amino acids. Germline V lookup: CDR1 SNHLY, CDR2 FYNNEI. With V trimmed by 11 bases and J by 2 bases, 5 bases remained unmatched. The CDR3 region has the DNA TGTGCCGGGACAGGTCCATCCAAAAACATTCAGTACTTC. This encodes CAGTGPSKNIQYF.

The chain joins TRBV25-1 to TRBJ1-6; D remains ambiguous. The germline V gene encodes CDR1 MGHDK and CDR2 SYGVNS. The CDR3 spans 17 residues. Trimming pared 3 bases from V and 0 bases from J, leaving 12 bases between. CDR3 in amino acids: CASSDGLKYSYNSPLHF. Written as DNA, the CDR3 is TGTGCCAGCAGTGACGGTCTGAAGTACTCCTATAATTCACCCCTCCACTTT.

The chain employs TRBV19 and TRBJ2-3; D might be TRBD1 or TRBD2, each matching 5 bases. Germline lookup yields CDR1 LNHDA and CDR2 SQIVND (reference sequence). Trimming removed 5 bases from V and 3 bases from J, with 18 bases in between. The CDR3 runs to 16 residues. For the CDR3, the DNA is TGTGCCAGTAGTTACACACCCGGGACCTCTACAGATACGCAGTATTTT. Its translation is CASSYTPGTSTDTQYF.

The chain employs TRBV25-1 and TRBJ2-1; D uncertain. V lost 8 bases and J lost 0, with 8 bases in between. Germline V gene lookup returns CDR1 MGHDK and CDR2 SYGVNS. The CDR3 extends over 13 amino acids. For the CDR3, the DNA is TGTGCCAGCGCCGCCCACTCCTACAATGAGCAGTTCTTC. This gives the protein CASAAHSYNEQFF.

The chain uses TRBV5-5 and TRBJ2-3; no clear D. Germline V lookup: CDR1 SGHKS, CDR2 YYEKEE (reference sequence). The CDR3 consists of 13 residues. Trimming took 6 bases from V and 4 from J, leaving 12 bases between them. This CDR3 is CASILKGSDTQYF. The CDR3 DNA sequence: TGTGCCAGCATACTGAAGGGTTCAGATACGCAGTATTTT.

The genes are TRBV5-5 and TRBJ2-3, with D unresolved. CDR1 is SGHKS, CDR2 YYEKEE, per germline (reference sequence). V gave up 0 bases and J gave up 4 bases, with 18 bases separating them. This CDR3 region has 17 residues. The CDR3 region has the DNA TGTGCCAGCAGCTTGGCAGTTTCCGCACAATGGCCAGATACGCAGTATTTT. Protein: CASSLAVSAQWPDTQYF.

This clone has a single count. The chain joins TRBV5-4 to TRBJ1-6; D is uncertain. This CDR3 contains 12 residues. Germline lookup yields CDR1 SGHNT and CDR2 YYREEE (reference sequence). V lost 4 bases and J 14 bases, leaving 13 bases between the germline ends. For the CDR3, the DNA is TGTGCCAGCAGCGAGGGCGGGGTCACCCTCCACTTT. Encoded protein: CASSEGGVTLHF.

The gene calls are TRBV30 and TRBJ1-1; no definite D call. Germline V lookup: CDR1 GTSNPN, CDR2 SVGIG (reference sequence). The CDR3 totals 12 residues. Deletions cut 3 bases from V and 7 bases from J, with 12 bases between. For the CDR3, the DNA is TGTGCCTGGAGCATGAATCGGTATGAAGCTTTCTTT. Its protein is CAWSMNRYEAFF.

The chain links TRBV7-9 to TRBJ1-6, with 10 nucleotides matching TRBD1. Per germline, CDR1 SEHNR and CDR2 FQNEAQ (reference sequence). CDR3 length: 15 amino acids. With V trimmed by 1 base and J by 9 bases, 3 bases remained unmatched. CDR3 loop: CASSLETGGGSPLHF. The DNA for the CDR3 is TGTGCCAGCAGCTTAGAGACAGGGGGCGGTTCACCCCTCCACTTT.

This chain joins TRBV20-1 and TRBJ2-1; D is unclear. CDR3 length equals 11 residues. Germline CDR1 is DFQATT and CDR2 is SNEGSKA (reference sequence). With 3 bases removed from V and 7 bases from J, the gap between germline ends came to 7 bases. CDR3 sequence (DNA): TGCAGTGCTAGGGTATATAATGAGCAGTTCTTC. It specifies CSARVYNEQFF.

This chain connects TRBV18 to TRBJ1-1; D possibly corresponds to TRBD1 (5 bases). This CDR3 region has 14 residues. Deletions cut 3 bases from V and 0 bases from J, with 8 bases between. Germline V gene sequence: CDR1 KGHSH, CDR2 LQKENI. Here the CDR3 reads CASSPAGMNTEAFF. The CDR3 bases are TGTGCCAGCTCACCGGCAGGGATGAACACTGAAGCTTTCTTT.

The J gene is TRBJ2-1, the V gene TRBV27; 7 nucleotides line up with TRBD1. V gave up 7 bases and J gave up 4 bases; unmatched junction bases: 7. Germline loops: CDR1 MNHEY, CDR2 SMNVEV (reference sequence). The CDR3 loop spans 14 amino acids. The CDR3 protein is CASNPGTAYNEQFF. DNA of the CDR3: TGTGCCAGCAATCCCGGGACAGCATACAATGAGCAGTTCTTC.

The V gene is TRBV6-6, the J gene TRBJ1-2; 7 nucleotides align to TRBD1. Germline-derived CDR1 and CDR2 are MNHNY and SVGAGI (reference sequence). Trimming cost V 6 bases and J 6 bases; bases outside gene matches: 10. The CDR3 extends over 14 amino acids. For the CDR3, the DNA is TGTGCCAGCAGCACCTGGGGACAGTCTAATGGCTACACCTTC. This encodes CASSTWGQSNGYTF.

V and J are TRBV25-1 and TRBJ2-5, with D possibly called TRBD1 or TRBD2 (6 bases each). Deletions cut 7 bases from V and 5 bases from J, with 26 bases between. Germline CDR1 MGHDK, CDR2 SYGVNS. The CDR3 is 17 amino acids. The CDR3 region is CASTDPSPTGAGETQYF. CDR3 DNA: TGTGCCAGCACCGACCCCTCTCCGACGGGGGCCGGTGAGACCCAGTACTTC.

The rearrangement joins TRBV4-3 to TRBJ2-7; 8 bases match TRBD1. Losses at the gene ends were 4 bases for V and 2 bases for J; bases not matched to a gene: 7. CDR1 is LGHNA, CDR2 YSLEER, per germline. The CDR3 contains 15 residues. Written as DNA, the CDR3 is TGCGCCAGCAGCCGGGGAGGACAGGGTCCCTACGAGCAGTACTTC. This gives the protein CASSRGGQGPYEQYF.